This T cell receptor (beta chain) originates from a study of cytomegalovirus exposure and HLA in healthy donors. About the study: In an early release, HLA-typed donors contributed roughly 85 million unique TCR sequences.

A remark on this clone: Its antigen is as yet unknown.

Both 60 Vbeta primers and 13 Jbeta primers went into the PCR. Assay: immunoSEQ multiplex PCR; the TCRdb copy retains only in-frame clones and omits some. Of fewer than 200,000 clones detected, about 72% appear once; the ten largest clones hold over 1.2%. Study results and limitations: In an earlier analysis, productive rearrangement rates for most beta V segments clustered near 87% or 30%. In a later analysis, 17,000 or so TCR beta sequences were associated with HLA alleles at 0.05 false discovery rate. Owing to their indistinguishability, certain V segments, notably TRBV6-2 and TRBV6-3, were excluded.

This CDR3 contains 15 residues. Trimming pared 4 bases from V and 3 bases from J, leaving 16 bases between. Germline lookup yields CDR1 SGHTS and CDR2 YDEGEE. This chain links TRBV5-8 with TRBJ1-1; D is perhaps TRBD1 (5 bases). The clonotype was recovered from a girl aged 5 to 17 in good health and CMV-seronegative. The sample comprised PBMCs. The CDR3 here is CASSVRRWGDTEAFF. CDR3 coding DNA: TGTGCCAGCAGCGTCCGACGGTGGGGGGACACTGAAGCTTTCTTT.